This TCR beta chain is drawn from a study of a mutant IDH1 vaccine in newly diagnosed glioma. About the research overall: Radiotherapy alone preceded vaccination by 4-6 weeks; alternatively, vaccination started with temozolomide cycles. The therapy given earlier, which was standard therapy, consisted of radiotherapy, temozolomide, or both, and most of the patients received both.

The V gene lost 7 bases and the J gene lost 4 bases, with 14 bases spanning the gap. The CDR3 has 15 residues. Germline CDR1 reads LNHDA; CDR2 reads SQIVND (reference sequence). As to time point: week 11, during vaccination. The investigators gave 300 ug of mutant IDH1 20-mer peptide in each vaccine dose, together with topical imiquimod. The data were produced by immunoSEQ multiplex PCR, yet TCRdb's version contains in-frame clones alone and is incomplete. The sample has about 64,000 clones; around 85% are singletons. This clone showed up just a few times. Its antigen is unidentified. The sequence was collected from a woman aged 50 to 60 with glioma. The rearrangement links TRBV19 to TRBJ1-6; no firm D call. The sample here was PBMCs, taken from a glioma patient whose treatment included an IDH1 peptide vaccine. In nucleotides, the CDR3 is TGTGCCAGTACCCCGGCGCTCGGGTATAATTCACCCCTCCACTTT. Amino acid sequence: CASTPALGYNSPLHF.